Described below is a single TCR beta chain sequence and its context. These data originate in a study of blood T cell repertoires in COVID-19. Germline V lookup: CDR1 SEHNR, CDR2 FQNEAQ (reference sequence). V gave up 3 bases and J gave up 1 base, with 6 bases separating them. The CDR3 is 14 amino acids. Authors' data handling: Amplifying reference gene primers gave estimates of nucleated cell counts. TCRdb's copy holds only in-frame clones and misses some; the assay was immunoSEQ multiplex PCR. D and trimming were read from the DNA, whereas the V and J calls and clone size are those reported in that table. The table records roughly 25,000 clones, approximately 75% of them present only once.

The origin of this receptor is a man aged 50-59 years with COVID-19, enrolled during active disease. Input material: peripheral blood. This chain uses TRBV7-9 with TRBJ2-2; D is perhaps TRBD2 (6 bases). The CDR3 DNA sequence: TGTGCCAGCAGCTTTAGCGGGAACACCGGGGAGCTGTTTTTT. This gives the protein CASSFSGNTGELFF. Full variable domain (outside the CDR3, taken from reference TRBV7-9 and TRBJ2-2): DTGVSQNPRHKITKRGQNVTFRCDPISEHNRLYWYRQTLGQGPEFLTYFQNEAQLEKSRLLSDRFSAERPKGSFSTLEIQRTEQGDSAMYLCASSFSGNTGELFFGEGSRLTVL.